The 29 T cell receptor beta chains below come from one sample, sequenced in a study of T cells after yellow fever vaccination. Each CDR3 protein is one row after TCRdb ran MiXCR on the 5' RACE reads. This table has about 550,000 distinct CDR3 sequences, roughly a fifth appearing once. The sequences come from PBMCs, collected 15 days after the yellow fever booster vaccination. The receptors come from a man aged 25 to 45 who received the YFV17D yellow fever vaccine.

The CDR3 spells CASSAQDRATYEQYF. The CDR3 nucleotides are TGTGCCAGCAGCGCACAAGACAGAGCAACCTACGAGCAGTACTTC. V and J are TRBV7-8 and TRBJ2-7; the D gene is possibly TRBD1 (5 bases). Germline CDR1 SGHVS, CDR2 FQNEAQ. The CDR3 extends over 15 amino acids. The V end was cut by 5 bases, the J end by 2 bases, with 16 bases between.

The chain has TRBV5-1 and TRBJ1-1, with TRBD1 as a possible D gene (6 bases). The CDR3 spans 15 residues. CDR1 is SGHRS and CDR2 is YFSETQ in the germline V gene. V shed 0 bases and J shed 4 bases, with 13 bases lying between them. The CDR3: CASSLEPGGLTEAFF. The CDR3 region has the DNA TGCGCCAGCAGCTTGGAACCCGGGGGCCTCACTGAAGCTTTCTTT.

The J gene is TRBJ2-2, the V gene TRBV12-3 or TRBV12-4, with D possibly TRBD1 on 5 matching bases. CDR3 size: 15 residues. With 6 bases removed from V and 6 bases from J, the gap between germline ends came to 17 bases. The CDR3: CASSSIGARPGELFF. The CDR3 DNA follows: TGTGCCAGCAGCTCTATTGGGGCCAGGCCCGGGGAGCTGTTTTTT.

The chain uses TRBV11-2 and TRBJ2-1, with 10 bases lining up with TRBD2. The ends lost 6 bases at V and 2 bases at J; junction bases unmatched: 16. The germline gives CDR1 SGHAT, CDR2 FQNNGV. The CDR3 length is 19 residues. CDR3 region: CASRWGGASGSLPYNEQFF. The CDR3 coding sequence is TGTGCCAGCAGGTGGGGGGGAGCTAGCGGGAGCCTTCCCTACAATGAGCAGTTCTTC.

The rearrangement links TRBV7-9 to TRBJ2-2; D could derive from TRBD1 or TRBD2 (6 bases each). With 5 bases removed from V and 3 bases from J, the gap between germline ends came to 13 bases. Germline V gives CDR1 SEHNR, CDR2 FQNEAQ (reference sequence). This CDR3 is built from 15 residues. The CDR3 DNA follows: TGTGCCAGCAGCCACATGAGGGGGGACACCGGGGAGCTGTTTTTT. Its translation: CASSHMRGDTGELFF.

In nucleotides, the CDR3 is TGTGCCAGCAGCGTAGATGGGGGGAACACTGAAGCTTTCTTT. Translating it yields CASSVDGGNTEAFF. V and J are TRBV9 and TRBJ1-1, with a tentative D call TRBD1 (5 bases). V shed 0 bases and J shed 1 base, with 7 bases lying between them. The CDR3 covers 14 residues. Germline CDR1 and CDR2: SGDLS and YYNGEE.

The chain uses TRBV7-2 and TRBJ2-1; 10 positions match TRBD2. V shed 4 bases, J shed 8 bases, and the junction held 8 bases outside the gene matches. Looked up from germline, CDR1 is SGHTA and CDR2 is FQGNSA. The CDR3 loop spans 15 amino acids. CDR3 protein: CASSYSAGGPYEQFF. CDR3 DNA sequence: TGTGCCAGCAGCTACTCAGCGGGAGGGCCGTATGAGCAGTTCTTC.

This clonotype was picked up a small number of times. This chain uses TRBV7-6 with TRBJ2-7; D may be TRBD1 (6 bases). Germline values: CDR1 SGHVS, CDR2 FNYEAQ. With 3 bases removed from V and 5 bases from J, the gap between germline ends came to 20 bases. The CDR3 is 16 amino acids. CDR3 in DNA: TGTGCCAGCAGCTTCTTCGTTACAGGGTGGGAGAACGAGCAGTACTTC. Translating gives CASSFFVTGWENEQYF.

This clonotype occurred a few times. The chain is built from TRBV28 and TRBJ2-7, with D possibly TRBD1 on 5 matching bases. This CDR3 contains 13 residues. V lost 7 bases and J 2 bases, leaving 12 bases between the germline ends. Germline values: CDR1 MDHEN, CDR2 SYDVKM. CDR3 DNA: TGTGCCAGCATTGAGACAGCTACCTACGAGCAGTACTTC. Protein product: CASIETATYEQYF.

This clonotype was observed a few times. The chain combines TRBV6-2 or TRBV6-3 with TRBJ2-3, with 10 nucleotides matching TRBD2. The ends lost 4 bases at V and 7 bases at J; junction bases unmatched: 11. The CDR3 extends over 16 amino acids. CDR1 and CDR2 (germline): MNHEY, SVGEGT. This CDR3 is CASSSLFLAGVYTQYF. For the CDR3, the DNA is TGTGCCAGCAGTTCCCTCTTCCTAGCGGGAGTCTATACGCAGTATTTT.

This chain connects TRBV29-1 to TRBJ2-5; D might be TRBD2 (7 bases). This CDR3 region has 12 residues. V was trimmed by 4 bases and J by 3 bases, leaving 9 bases between them. Per the germline V gene, CDR1 is SQVTM and CDR2 is ANQGSEA. The CDR3 region is CSVGGGEETQYF. Written as DNA, the CDR3 is TGCAGCGTTGGAGGGGGGGAAGAGACCCAGTACTTC.

The chain uses TRBV12-3 or TRBV12-4 and TRBJ1-2; possible D gene TRBD1, 5 bases. The CDR3 has 14 amino acids. Trimming took off 5 bases at V and 2 bases at J, with 12 bases between the two ends. CDR3 nucleotide sequence: TGTGCCAGCAGTCCAGACAGCGGCAACTATGGCTACACCTTC. The encoded protein is CASSPDSGNYGYTF.

The chain's CDR3 is CSALAASAPETQYF. CDR3 in DNA: TGCAGCGCGCTGGCGGCTAGCGCCCCAGAGACCCAGTACTTC. This sequence joins TRBV29-1 and TRBJ2-5; TRBD2 might be the D (6 bases). With 7 bases removed from V and 4 bases from J, the gap between germline ends came to 19 bases. The CDR3 runs 14 residues. Germline CDR1 is SQVTM and CDR2 is ANQGSEA.

V usage is TRBV3-1 and J usage is TRBJ2-5; 8 positions agree with TRBD2. Germline V gene data show CDR1 as LGHDT and CDR2 as YNNKEL (reference sequence). The CDR3 spans 14 residues. Trimming at V came to 4 bases and at J to 7 bases, leaving 8 bases not matched to a gene. CDR3 coding DNA: TGTGCCAGCAGCCCAGGCATAGCGGGAACGACCCAGTACTTC. Translated, it gives CASSPGIAGTTQYF.

This sequence joins TRBV5-1 and TRBJ2-7, with a weak D call TRBD2 (6 bases). The germline V and J ends were trimmed by 0 bases and 6 bases, with 10 bases remaining between them. CDR1 is SGHRS and CDR2 is YFSETQ in the germline V gene. There are 13 residues in the CDR3. CDR3 protein: CASSLGGGAEQYF. The CDR3 DNA sequence: TGCGCCAGCAGCTTGGGGGGCGGGGCCGAGCAGTACTTC. The full variable domain, in which reference TRBV5-1 and TRBJ2-7 provide the parts outside the CDR3, is KAGVTQTPRYLIKTRGQQVTLSCSPISGHRSVSWYQQTPGQGLQFLFEYFSETQRNKGNFPGRFSGRQFSNSRSEMNVSTLELGDSALYLCASSLGGGAEQYFGPGTRLTVT.

The V and J genes are TRBV2 and TRBJ2-1, with 11 bases lining up with TRBD1. The CDR3 loop spans 14 amino acids. Germline-derived CDR1 and CDR2 are SNHLY and FYNNEI. The ends lost 5 bases at V and 4 bases at J; junction bases unmatched: 1. DNA for the CDR3: TGTGCCAGCAGTTGGGACAGGGGGTACAATGAGCAGTTCTTC. Amino acid sequence: CASSWDRGYNEQFF.

This clonotype was observed many times. This chain joins TRBV7-2 and TRBJ1-1; no firm D call. V was cut by 5 bases and J by 0 bases, with 10 bases left in between. This CDR3 has 14 amino acids. Germline lookup yields CDR1 SGHTA and CDR2 FQGNSA. The CDR3 region has the DNA TGTGCCAGCAGCGTCGCAGACCTGAACACTGAAGCTTTCTTT. Protein sequence: CASSVADLNTEAFF.

The rearrangement uses TRBV7-2 and TRBJ1-1; a weak D match, TRBD1 (5 bases). V shed 0 bases and J shed 7 bases, with 12 bases lying between them. Germline V gives CDR1 SGHTA, CDR2 FQGNSA. The CDR3 is made up of 14 amino acids. CDR3 coding DNA: TGTGCCAGCAGCTTAGCGTCCAGGGTCGGTGAAGCTTTCTTT. It yields the protein CASSLASRVGEAFF.

The chain uses TRBV7-9 and TRBJ2-1; D remains ambiguous. CDR1 is SEHNR, CDR2 FQNEAQ, per germline (reference sequence). Trimming pared 3 bases from V and 3 bases from J, leaving 6 bases between. The CDR3 has 13 amino acids. The CDR3 reads CASSFSIYNEQFF. In nucleotides, the CDR3 is TGTGCCAGCAGCTTTTCTATCTACAATGAGCAGTTCTTC.

The chain recombines TRBV3-1 with TRBJ2-2; 8 positions match TRBD2. The germline V gene has CDR1 LGHDT and CDR2 YNNKEL (reference sequence). The CDR3 is made up of 17 amino acids. V trimming: 0 bases; J trimming: 0 bases; junction bases outside the gene matches: 3. The CDR3 spells CASSQDPAGANTGELFF. The CDR3 region has the DNA TGTGCCAGCAGCCAAGATCCAGCGGGAGCGAACACCGGGGAGCTGTTTTTT.

The rearrangement joins TRBV6-5 to TRBJ2-1, with 8 bases fitting TRBD2. The germline CDR1 and CDR2 sequences are MNHEY and SVGAGI. CDR3 size: 16 residues. The junction had 5 bases not matched to a gene; V was cut back by 0 bases and J by 4 bases. The CDR3: CASSYSMGGGYNEQFF. Here the CDR3 DNA reads TGTGCCAGCAGTTACTCTATGGGCGGGGGGTACAATGAGCAGTTCTTC.

This clonotype was seen more than once but under ten times. V gene TRBV12-3 or TRBV12-4 combines with J gene TRBJ1-1; D may be TRBD1 (5 bases). CDR3 length equals 15 residues. The ends were cut back, 2 bases at V and 0 bases at J, with 10 bases in the middle. This CDR3 is CASSLNTGLNTEAFF. CDR3 nucleotides: TGTGCCAGCAGTTTAAATACAGGCTTGAACACTGAAGCTTTCTTT.

This clonotype was seen at least ten times. This chain links TRBV20-1 with TRBJ2-3; 11 bases are shared with TRBD2. The CDR3 covers 14 residues. V lost 8 bases and J lost 2; bases outside the gene matches: 6. CDR1 DFQATT and CDR2 SNEGSKA come from the germline V gene (reference sequence). The CDR3 nucleotides read TGCAGTTCCCAGACTAGCGGGAACACAGATACGCAGTATTTT. This encodes CSSQTSGNTDTQYF.

This clonotype was picked up a small number of times. This CDR3 reads CASSPLAGELEQYF. The CDR3 DNA follows: TGTGCCAGCTCACCCCTAGCGGGAGAGCTCGAGCAGTACTTC. This chain links TRBV18 with TRBJ2-7; 10 bases agree with TRBD2. The length of the CDR3 is 14 residues. Germline-derived CDR1 and CDR2 are KGHSH and LQKENI. Trimming cost V 3 bases and J 6 bases; bases outside gene matches: 5.

The rearrangement uses TRBV5-1 and TRBJ2-7; TRBD1 agrees at 12 bases. With V trimmed by 1 base and J by 2 bases, 10 bases remained unmatched. Germline V gene data show CDR1 as SGHRS and CDR2 as YFSETQ. The CDR3 spans 18 residues. CDR3 DNA: TGCGCCAGCAGCTTGTTCGGGACAGGGGGCGCGAGTCCCTACGAGCAGTACTTC. Residues: CASSLFGTGGASPYEQYF.

This clonotype occurred a few times. The chain recombines TRBV25-1 with TRBJ2-1; 9 bases map to TRBD2. CDR3 length: 15 amino acids. Germline CDR1 is MGHDK and CDR2 is SYGVNS. Unmatched junction bases numbered 12, after V lost 4 bases and J lost 11 bases. CDR3 DNA sequence: TGTGCCAGCAGTGGAGGCGGCGGGAGGGCTAGCAAGCAGTTCTTC. This codes for CASSGGGGRASKQFF.

This clonotype has a handful of counts. The chain is built from TRBV20-1 and TRBJ2-5; a weak D match, TRBD2 (5 bases). V dropped 4 bases and J dropped 4 bases, with 13 bases sitting between them. The germline CDR1 and CDR2 sequences are DFQATT and SNEGSKA (reference sequence). The CDR3 loop spans 13 amino acids. The CDR3 region has the DNA TGCAGTGCTAATCTAGCATTAGGAGAGACCCAGTACTTC. Protein product: CSANLALGETQYF.

The V gene is TRBV24-1, the J gene TRBJ2-1; D gene unclear. Trimming left V 6 bases short and J 2 bases short, with 10 bases between. Per germline, CDR1 KGHDR and CDR2 SFDVKD. The CDR3 has 14 residues. The CDR3 DNA is TGTGCCACCAGTATTGGATTCACCTACAATGAGCAGTTCTTC. It translates to CATSIGFTYNEQFF.

A few counts support this clonotype. The V gene is TRBV5-1, the J gene TRBJ2-5; the D is unclear. CDR1 is SGHRS and CDR2 is YFSETQ in the germline V gene. V dropped 0 bases and J dropped 5 bases, with 8 bases sitting between them. The CDR3 has 13 residues. The CDR3 nucleotides are TGCGCCAGCAGCTTGGAAGTTTGGGAGACCCAGTACTTC. Amino acids: CASSLEVWETQYF.